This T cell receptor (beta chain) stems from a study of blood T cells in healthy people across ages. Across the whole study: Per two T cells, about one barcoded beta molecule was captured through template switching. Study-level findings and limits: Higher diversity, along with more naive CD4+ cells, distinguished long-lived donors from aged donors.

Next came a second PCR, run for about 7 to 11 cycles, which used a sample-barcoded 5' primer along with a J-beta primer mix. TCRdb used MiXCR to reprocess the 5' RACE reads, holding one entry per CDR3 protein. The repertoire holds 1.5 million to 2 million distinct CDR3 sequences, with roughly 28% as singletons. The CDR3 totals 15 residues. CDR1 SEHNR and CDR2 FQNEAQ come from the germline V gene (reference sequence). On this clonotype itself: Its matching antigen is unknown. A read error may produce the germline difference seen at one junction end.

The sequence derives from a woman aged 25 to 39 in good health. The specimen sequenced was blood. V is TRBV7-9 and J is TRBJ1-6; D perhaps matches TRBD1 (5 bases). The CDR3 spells CTSSLGQAVLAPLHF. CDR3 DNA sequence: TGTACCAGCAGCTTGGGGCAGGCAGTTTTAGCCCCCCTCCACTTT.